The clone carrying this TCR beta chain is medium-sized (0.01 to 0.1%) in the sample. What it binds is not known. It was RNA transcripts that yielded the amplified TCR beta CDR3 regions. The TCR CDR3 was amplified in a first-round RT-PCR using the HTBI primer set. TCRdb passed the multiplex PCR reads through MiXCR, listing each CDR3 protein once. Of more than 500,000 distinct CDR3 sequences in the sample, about 14% were seen once. These data originate in a study of T cells in Graves' hyperthyroidism and ophthalmopathy. Ophthalmopathy cases scored 3 or more on the Clinical Activity Score and 4 or more on NOSPECS grade, with duration below 3 months. CDR1 and CDR2 (germline): MDHEN, SYDVKM. The CDR3 runs to 13 residues. V lost 6 bases to trimming and J lost 7 bases, with 16 bases between them. Study-level results: Ophthalmopathy could be told apart from stable hyperthyroidism with a 13 V-J model.

Sequences were obtained from blood. The TCR comes from a woman aged 40 to 55 with Graves' ophthalmopathy. This sequence joins TRBV28 and TRBJ2-7; D is undetermined. The CDR3 is CASRSHPLGEQYF. DNA of the CDR3: TGTGCCAGCAGGTCTCACCCGCTAGGGGAGCAGTACTTC. Filled out from reference TRBV28 and TRBJ2-7, the complete variable domain reads DVKVTQSSRYLVKRTGEKVFLECVQDMDHENMFWYRQDPGLGLRLIYFSYDVKMKEKGDIPEGYSVSREKKERFSLILESASTNQTSMYLCASRSHPLGEQYFGPGTRLTVT.